The clone carrying this TCR beta chain was observed many times. As yet, its antigen is unknown. Genomic DNA served as template for TCR beta VDJ and CDR3 profiling. MiXCR, run by TCRdb on the reads, gives a single entry per CDR3 protein. The sample records about 200,000 distinct CDR3 sequences, around 32% being singletons. This entry is derived from a study of CD8+CD57+ T cells in acquired aplastic anemia. Overall study: The sorted CD4+ and CD8+ cells yielded an average around 3.2 ug of DNA.

Findings and limits, study-wide: CD8+ Simpson's diversity showed no significant patient-control difference. There were over 25 CD8+ CDR3 sequences that occurred in both patients and controls.

The CDR3 covers 14 residues. Trimming took 4 bases from V and 12 from J, leaving 16 bases between them. Germline loops: CDR1 MGHRA, CDR2 YSYEKL. The sequenced sample consisted of sorted CD4+, CD8+, or CD8+CD57+ T cells (not recorded which) from PBMCs. The TCR originated in a human donor in good health, serving as a control. The chain is built from TRBV4-1 and TRBJ1-6, with TRBD1 as a possible D gene (5 bases). CDR3 loop: CASSRATGLEPLHF. The CDR3 DNA follows: TGCGCCAGCAGCCGGGCTACAGGCCTAGAACCCCTCCACTTT.